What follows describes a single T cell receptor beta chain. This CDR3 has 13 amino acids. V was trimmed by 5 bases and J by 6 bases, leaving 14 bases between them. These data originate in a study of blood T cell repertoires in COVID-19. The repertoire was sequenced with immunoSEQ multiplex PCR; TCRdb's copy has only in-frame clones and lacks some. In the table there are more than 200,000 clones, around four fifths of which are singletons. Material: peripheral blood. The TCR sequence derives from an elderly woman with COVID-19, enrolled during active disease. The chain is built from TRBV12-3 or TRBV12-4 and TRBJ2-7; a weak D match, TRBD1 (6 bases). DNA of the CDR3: TGTGCCAGCAGTGTTAATACAGGGCCCGAGCAGTACTTC. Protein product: CASSVNTGPEQYF.